This passage covers 25 T cell receptor beta chains from one sample sequenced in a study of cytomegalovirus exposure and HLA in healthy donors. Use of 60 Vbeta and 13 Jbeta primers characterized the PCR. Here immunoSEQ multiplex PCR was the method, and the copy in TCRdb shows in-frame clones only, minus some. The top ten hold 1.2% to 1.5% of the sample, which has 150,000 to 200,000 clones, roughly 80% seen once. Sequencing was carried out using PBMCs. Every receptor here comes from a girl between 5 and 17 years old in good health and CMV-seropositive.

This clone was seen only a few times. This chain uses TRBV27 with TRBJ1-1; D remains ambiguous. Germline loops: CDR1 MNHEY, CDR2 SMNVEV (reference sequence). The CDR3 has 13 amino acids. Trimming took off 5 bases at V and 1 base at J, with 8 bases between the two ends. CDR3 coding DNA: TGTGCCAGCAGTGCGGCAGCGAACACTGAAGCTTTCTTT. Translating gives CASSAAANTEAFF.

The table lists this clone with a few counts. The J gene is TRBJ1-2, the V gene TRBV7-2; TRBD1 is a possible D gene (6 bases). This CDR3 contains 13 residues. Germline-derived CDR1 and CDR2 are SGHTA and FQGNSA. The ends were cut back, 2 bases at V and 8 bases at J, with 12 bases in the middle. The CDR3 coding sequence is TGTGCCAGCAGCTTAATTCAGGGGAACGGCTACACCTTC. It translates to CASSLIQGNGYTF.

The chain joins TRBV10-3 to TRBJ2-5, with TRBD2 identical over 15 bases. Germline CDR1 reads ENHRY; CDR2 reads SYGVKD. There are 14 residues in the CDR3. V shed 10 bases and J 6 bases; nucleotides not matched to a gene: 6. CDR3 protein: CARTSGRARKTQYF. The DNA for the CDR3 is TGTGCCAGGACTAGCGGGAGGGCCCGGAAGACCCAGTACTTC.

The V call is TRBV6-5, the J call TRBJ2-5, with 10 bases aligning to TRBD1. Germline V gene sequence: CDR1 MNHEY, CDR2 SVGAGI. The CDR3 extends over 15 amino acids. Trimming took 7 bases from V and 5 from J; bases not matched to a gene: 10. CDR3 bases: TGTGCCAGCACAGGTTGGGACAGGGGAGGGGAGACCCAGTACTTC. Its protein is CASTGWDRGGETQYF.

This chain links TRBV4-1 with TRBJ2-7, with 10 bases fitting TRBD2. The length of the CDR3 is 17 residues. CDR1 and CDR2 (germline): MGHRA, YSYEKL. J was trimmed by 2 bases and V by 0 bases; bases with no gene match: 7. The CDR3 loop reads CASSQDKGTSVAYEQYF. CDR3 sequence (DNA): TGCGCCAGCAGCCAAGATAAAGGGACTAGCGTAGCCTACGAGCAGTACTTC.

The rearrangement joins TRBV4-1 to TRBJ1-5, with D possibly being TRBD1 (5 bases). CDR3 length: 13 residues. Germline V gene lookup returns CDR1 MGHRA and CDR2 YSYEKL. V was trimmed by 1 base and J by 7 bases, leaving 8 bases between them. CDR3 loop: CASSQAKGQPQHF. The CDR3 DNA follows: TGCGCCAGCAGCCAAGCTAAGGGGCAGCCCCAGCATTTT.

This chain links TRBV4-1 with TRBJ1-2; 7 positions agree with TRBD1. Germline assignment: CDR1 MGHRA and CDR2 YSYEKL. Trimming removed 6 bases from V and 4 bases from J; junction bases left unmatched: 8. The CDR3 extends over 14 amino acids. In DNA form, the CDR3 reads TGCGCCAGCAGTTCCCAGGGGGAAGGCTATGGCTACACCTTC. Amino acid sequence: CASSSQGEGYGYTF.

The rearrangement links TRBV4-2 to TRBJ2-1, with 9 bases aligning to TRBD2. Trimming removed 1 base from V and 6 bases from J; junction bases left unmatched: 4. This CDR3 has 15 residues. In germline, CDR1 is LGHNA, CDR2 YNFKEQ. CDR3 nucleotide sequence: TGTGCCAGCAGCCAAGGGACTAGCGAGGCCAATGAGCAGTTCTTC. It yields the protein CASSQGTSEANEQFF.

This chain's CDR3 is CASSRSGSTDTQYF. Here the CDR3 DNA reads TGCGCCAGCAGCCGTAGCGGTTCCACAGATACGCAGTATTTT. The chain links TRBV4-1 to TRBJ2-3; D is possibly TRBD2 (6 bases). Looked up from germline, CDR1 is MGHRA and CDR2 is YSYEKL. This CDR3 has 14 amino acids. Trimming cost V 4 bases and J 2 bases, with 10 bases left between them.

V gene TRBV6-6 combines with J gene TRBJ2-5; D is ambiguous. Germline assignment: CDR1 MNHNY and CDR2 SVGAGI (reference sequence). CDR3 length: 14 residues. V shed 7 bases and J shed 1 base, with 13 bases lying between them. CDR3 bases: TGTGCCAGCACCTTCCCGAACAGCCAAGAGACCCAGTACTTC. Translating gives CASTFPNSQETQYF.

This clone has just a few counts. The same CDR3 arises from other DNA sequences in this sample as well. V usage is TRBV5-1 and J usage is TRBJ2-5; D gene uncertain. V was cut by 1 base and J by 7 bases, with 5 bases left in between. Looked up from germline, CDR1 is SGHRS and CDR2 is YFSETQ. The CDR3 is made up of 11 amino acids. CDR3 loop: CASSLSGTQYF. The CDR3 bases are TGCGCCAGCAGCTTGTCAGGGACCCAGTACTTC.

This sequence joins TRBV30 and TRBJ2-7; 9 positions match TRBD2. Germline lookup yields CDR1 GTSNPN and CDR2 SVGIG (reference sequence). The CDR3 extends over 14 amino acids. V gave up 1 base and J gave up 3 bases; unmatched junction bases: 4. In DNA, the CDR3 is TGTGCCTGGAGTGCGACTAGCGGAAACTACGAGCAGTACTTC. Encoded protein: CAWSATSGNYEQYF.

The chain recombines TRBV7-3 with TRBJ2-6; D gene ambiguous. Trimming took off 5 bases at V and 4 bases at J, with 6 bases between the two ends. Germline assignment: CDR1 SGHTA and CDR2 FQGTGA. CDR3 size: 13 residues. CDR3: CASSVKGANVLTF. The CDR3 DNA reads as TGTGCCAGCAGCGTTAAAGGGGCCAACGTCCTGACTTTC.

J is TRBJ2-2 and V is TRBV9, with 11 nucleotides matching TRBD2. This CDR3 is 16 amino acids long. Germline V lookup: CDR1 SGDLS, CDR2 YYNGEE. V was pared by 3 bases and J by 5 bases, with 6 bases of the junction left unmatched. The CDR3 here is CASSGQTSGKTGELFF. CDR3 sequence (DNA): TGTGCCAGCAGCGGCCAGACTAGCGGGAAAACCGGGGAGCTGTTTTTT.

V gene TRBV2 combines with J gene TRBJ2-5, with 7 bases that match TRBD2. Trimming removed 6 bases from V and 3 bases from J; junction bases left unmatched: 4. From germline, CDR1 is SNHLY and CDR2 FYNNEI. The CDR3 covers 13 residues. The chain's CDR3 is CASRGGWEETQYF. DNA for the CDR3: TGTGCCAGCAGGGGGGGGTGGGAAGAGACCCAGTACTTC.

The V gene is TRBV14, the J gene TRBJ1-5; weak D call: TRBD1 (5 bases). Trimming shortened V by 0 bases and J by 6 bases, and 9 bases separated the two germline ends. Germline lookup yields CDR1 SGHDN and CDR2 FVKESK. This CDR3 comprises 14 residues. CDR3 coding DNA: TGTGCCAGCAGCCAAGATCAGGGAGGTCAGCCCCAGCATTTT. It translates to CASSQDQGGQPQHF.

The rearrangement joins TRBV7-9 to TRBJ1-1, with TRBD1 identical over 9 bases. The CDR3 is made up of 15 amino acids. Germline-derived CDR1 and CDR2 are SEHNR and FQNEAQ (reference sequence). With V trimmed by 5 bases and J by 6 bases, 10 bases remained unmatched. CDR3 in DNA: TGTGCCAGCAGCCAACGGACAGGGGTCATCCCTGAAGCTTTCTTT. Residues: CASSQRTGVIPEAFF.

This clone appeared a few times. The rearrangement joins TRBV18 to TRBJ1-1; D ambiguous. From germline, CDR1 is KGHSH and CDR2 LQKENI. Trimming removed 3 bases from V and 1 base from J, with 9 bases in between. The CDR3 is 14 amino acids. The CDR3 reads CASSPYRTNTEAFF. The DNA of the CDR3 is TGTGCCAGCTCACCCTACAGAACGAACACTGAAGCTTTCTTT.

The gene calls are TRBV4-2 and TRBJ2-7; 9 bases line up with TRBD2. The CDR3 extends over 16 amino acids. The ends lost 0 bases at V and 2 bases at J; junction bases unmatched: 5. CDR1 is LGHNA and CDR2 is YNFKEQ in the germline V gene. This CDR3 reads CASSQEGTSKTYEQYF. For the CDR3, the DNA is TGTGCCAGCAGCCAAGAAGGGACTAGCAAGACCTACGAGCAGTACTTC.

The rearrangement uses TRBV6-6 and TRBJ1-4; no firm D call. Germline CDR1 is MNHNY and CDR2 is SVGAGI (reference sequence). V was clipped by 2 bases and J by 11 bases, with 9 bases between them. The CDR3 runs to 12 residues. CDR3 sequence reads: CASSYTGWKLFF. In DNA, the CDR3 is TGTGCCAGCAGTTACACGGGGTGGAAACTGTTTTTT.

The chain recombines TRBV7-2 with TRBJ1-5; D unresolved. Deletions cut 1 base from V and 4 bases from J, with 11 bases between. Germline V CDR1 and CDR2: SGHTA, FQGNSA. This CDR3 is 15 amino acids long. The DNA for the CDR3 is TGTGCCAGCAGCTTAGGGGCCGGATCAAATCAGCCCCAGCATTTT. It translates to CASSLGAGSNQPQHF.

The chain has TRBV2 and TRBJ1-2, with 8 bases matching TRBD1. Germline V gives CDR1 SNHLY, CDR2 FYNNEI. This CDR3 comprises 14 residues. With V trimmed by 6 bases and J by 4 bases, 7 bases remained unmatched. This CDR3 is CASRDRESFYGYTF. The CDR3, as DNA: TGTGCCAGCAGGGACAGGGAAAGTTTCTATGGCTACACCTTC.

J is TRBJ1-2 and V is TRBV5-8; maybe TRBD1 (6 bases). This CDR3 region has 14 residues. Per germline, CDR1 SGHTS and CDR2 YDEGEE. V was clipped by 0 bases and J by 7 bases, with 13 bases between them. The CDR3 DNA is TGTGCCAGCAGCTTGGAACGGGGGGCGGTTGGCTACACCTTC. Its protein is CASSLERGAVGYTF.

This chain links TRBV27 with TRBJ1-5; D remains unclear. Germline CDR1 reads MNHEY; CDR2 reads SMNVEV (reference sequence). Trimming took 3 bases from V and 2 from J, leaving 8 bases between them. The CDR3 is made up of 14 amino acids. The chain's CDR3 is CASSFYLGNQPQHF. The CDR3 DNA follows: TGTGCCAGCAGTTTCTACCTCGGCAATCAGCCCCAGCATTTT.

V and J are TRBV19 and TRBJ2-1, with TRBD1 identical over 10 bases. The V gene end was trimmed by 8 bases and the J gene end by 2 bases; junction bases not matched to a gene: 6. Germline CDR1 is LNHDA and CDR2 is SQIVND (reference sequence). The CDR3 loop spans 15 amino acids. The CDR3 reads CASSGTGVPYNEQFF. The CDR3 DNA reads as TGTGCCAGTTCCGGGACAGGGGTCCCCTACAATGAGCAGTTCTTC.